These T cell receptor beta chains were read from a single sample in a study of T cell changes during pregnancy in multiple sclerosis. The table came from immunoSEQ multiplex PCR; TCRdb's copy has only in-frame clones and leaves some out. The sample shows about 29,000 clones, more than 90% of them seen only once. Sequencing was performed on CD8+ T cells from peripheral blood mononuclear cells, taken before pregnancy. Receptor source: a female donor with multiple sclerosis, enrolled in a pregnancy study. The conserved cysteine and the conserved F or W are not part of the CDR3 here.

cdr3_aa: AGATSGSVADEQY
j_call: TRBJ2-7
cdr3_length: 13
v_call: TRBV30

cdr3_aa: ASSLDPNTEAF
j_call: TRBJ1-1
cdr3_length: 11
v_call: TRBV27

cdr3_aa: ASSLFSYNEQF
j_call: TRBJ2-1
cdr3_length: 11
v_call: TRBV19

cdr3_aa: ASSPQDNQPQH
j_call: TRBJ1-5
cdr3_length: 11
v_call: TRBV18

cdr3_aa: ASSPQTPSVPKKAGELF
j_call: TRBJ2-2
cdr3_length: 17
v_call: TRBV7-9

cdr3_aa: ASSSLQRPYEQY
j_call: TRBJ2-7
cdr3_length: 12
v_call: TRBV27

cdr3_aa: SVLTSGRYEQY
j_call: TRBJ2-7
cdr3_length: 11
v_call: TRBV29-1

cdr3_aa: SVDLGTGGAF
j_call: TRBJ1-1
cdr3_length: 10
v_call: TRBV29-1

cdr3_aa: AWSGRQGYEQY
j_call: TRBJ2-7
cdr3_length: 11
v_call: TRBV30

cdr3_aa: ATSNTHRGPSTDTQY
j_call: TRBJ2-3
cdr3_length: 15
v_call: TRBV15

cdr3_aa: ASSLTGFPTGELF
j_call: TRBJ2-2
cdr3_length: 13
v_call: TRBV28

cdr3_aa: ASSAGTSPTDTQY
j_call: TRBJ2-3
cdr3_length: 13
v_call: TRBV28

cdr3_aa: ASGLTTGVGGSPYEQY
j_call: TRBJ2-7
cdr3_length: 16
v_call: TRBV12-5

cdr3_aa: AGEERAGGANVLT
j_call: TRBJ2-6
cdr3_length: 13
v_call: TRBV2

cdr3_aa: ASSLLVDFSGNTIY
j_call: TRBJ1-3
cdr3_length: 14
v_call: TRBV28

cdr3_aa: ASSLGTGTDTQY
j_call: TRBJ2-3
cdr3_length: 12
v_call: TRBV7-6

cdr3_aa: ASSLRSDFQPQH
j_call: TRBJ1-5
cdr3_length: 12
v_call: TRBV5-5